The sequence of this T cell receptor beta chain was determined in a study of cytomegalovirus exposure and HLA in healthy donors. This CDR3 has 16 residues. Trimming removed 4 bases from V and 4 bases from J, with 16 bases in between. Germline V gene sequence: CDR1 MGHRA, CDR2 YSYEKL. Researchers ran the PCR with 60 Vbeta and 13 Jbeta primers. Original data processing: Later, an analysis found roughly 80 million unique TCR beta chains, and about 10 million of these were shared. Assay: immunoSEQ multiplex PCR; the TCRdb copy retains only in-frame clones and omits some. That table furnishes V, J and clone size, whereas the DNA furnished D and trimming. Here the sample spans 110,000 or so clones, more than 75% being singletons. Findings and caveats of the study: An apparent linkage of common viral pathogens to several of the most significant clusters emerged in a later analysis. Researchers catalogued about 150 TCR beta chains as cytomegalovirus-associated. The study dropped some indistinguishable V segments, TRBV6-2 and TRBV6-3 among them.

As regards this clone: Its antigen is as yet unknown. The same CDR3 also results from other DNA sequences found in this sample.

The TCR was taken from a woman in her thirties or forties in good health and CMV-seropositive. Sequencing was done on a sample of PBMCs. The chain recombines TRBV4-1 with TRBJ1-4; D uncertain. The CDR3, as DNA: TGCGCCAGCAGCCGCATCACGGGGTCGGGTAATGAAAAACTGTTTTTT. Translated, it gives CASSRITGSGNEKLFF.